This T cell receptor (beta chain) was documented in a study of OX40 agonist ivuxolimab in advanced cancers. Study results and limitations: CD4+ T cells averaged fewer expanded clones than CD8+ T cells.

A note on this clone: The antigen is undetermined.

The CDR3 spans 13 residues. CDR1 is SGHKS, CDR2 YYEKEE, per germline (reference sequence). The V and J ends lost 3 bases and 4 bases, in that order; junction bases with no gene match: 3. The method was immunoSEQ multiplex PCR; TCRdb's version includes in-frame clones alone and lacks a portion of them. Among around 37,000 clones listed, roughly 83% were seen once. The TCR originated in an adult with an advanced solid tumor such as melanoma, head and neck, liver or kidney cancer. Source: CD4+ or CD8+ T cells sorted from blood, taken in a trial of the OX40 agonist ivuxolimab. This sequence joins TRBV5-5 and TRBJ2-5; 7 nucleotides agree with TRBD1. This chain's CDR3 is CASSSQGPETQYF. For the CDR3, the DNA is TGTGCCAGCAGCTCACAGGGGCCAGAGACCCAGTACTTC.